This TCR beta chain was recorded in a study of blood T cell repertoires in COVID-19. Study-wide background: Nucleic acid was either cDNA or gDNA, and it came from T cells, B-cell-depleted T cells, or PBMCs.

This clone occurred once. Assay: immunoSEQ multiplex PCR; the TCRdb copy retains only in-frame clones and omits some. Found here are fewer than 250,000 clones, about nine tenths of them singletons; the top ten hold about 9.9%. V lost 6 bases and J 0 bases, leaving 12 bases between the germline ends. CDR3 length: 15 amino acids. Germline V CDR1 and CDR2: LGHDT, YNNKEL (reference sequence). The sample taken for sequencing was peripheral blood. The receptor's source is a man aged 50-59 years with COVID-19, enrolled during active disease. This rearrangement joins TRBV3-1 (or the pseudogene TRBV3-2) to TRBJ1-5, with D possibly being TRBD1 (5 bases). DNA of the CDR3: TGTGCCAGCAGTGGGGGGAGGAATAGCAATCAGCCCCAGCATTTT. Amino acid sequence: CASSGGRNSNQPQHF.